This T cell receptor (beta chain) came from a study of blood T cell repertoires in COVID-19. Study-level background: Sample material is recorded as cDNA or gDNA derived from T cells, B-cell-depleted T cells, or PBMCs.

Original processing notes: Reference gene primer amplification yielded estimated nucleated cell counts. The table came from immunoSEQ multiplex PCR; TCRdb's copy has only in-frame clones and leaves some out. That table supplies the V and J calls and clone size; D and trimming were determined from the DNA. The sample records 200,000 to 300,000 clones, 70% to 90% being singletons. Patients from Seattle were sampled longitudinally, starting during active infection. The CDR3 length is 16 residues. With 0 bases removed from V and 1 base from J, the gap between germline ends came to 13 bases. Germline V gene sequence: CDR1 SGDLS, CDR2 YYNGEE.

Sequencing used peripheral blood. This receptor was taken from a woman in her twenties or thirties with COVID-19, enrolled during active disease. This sequence joins TRBV9 and TRBJ1-2; D is ambiguous. The CDR3 is CASSVGGRGSNYGYTF. The CDR3 nucleotides read TGTGCCAGCAGCGTAGGCGGGAGAGGCAGTAACTATGGCTACACCTTC.